A single sample gave rise to the 25 T cell receptor beta chains below, sequenced in a study of T cells after posttransplantation cyclophosphamide. The method was immunoSEQ multiplex PCR; TCRdb's version includes in-frame clones alone and lacks a portion of them. The sample holds thousands of clones, 1.8% seen once. Busulfan-fludarabine conditioning, marrow transplant, and cyclophosphamide on days +3 and +4 were administered. Source: PBMCs, taken just over 240 days after a stem cell transplant with posttransplant cyclophosphamide. The origin of the receptors is a young adult male patient who received an allogeneic stem cell transplant from a related donor, was CMV-positive, and had no GVHD. Part of the T cell pool may stem from the graft donor.

The chain combines TRBV5-6 with TRBJ1-2; D perhaps matches TRBD1 (6 bases). Trimming shortened V by 1 base and J by 8 bases, and 15 bases separated the two germline ends. This CDR3 contains 14 residues. Germline lookup yields CDR1 SGHDT and CDR2 YYEEEE. The CDR3 is CASSLYGGLGGYTF. CDR3 DNA: TGTGCCAGCAGCTTGTATGGGGGCTTGGGCGGCTACACCTTC.

The gene calls are TRBV27 and TRBJ2-5; unclear D gene. V lost 3 bases and J 4 bases, leaving 15 bases between the germline ends. This CDR3 is built from 15 residues. Germline assignment: CDR1 MNHEY and CDR2 SMNVEV (reference sequence). CDR3 sequence: CASSFSPTQAETQYF. In DNA form, the CDR3 reads TGTGCCAGCAGTTTTTCCCCAACCCAAGCAGAGACCCAGTACTTC.

This clone is medium-sized by share. V and J are TRBV29-1 and TRBJ2-3; D not resolved. Germline V gene sequence: CDR1 SQVTM, CDR2 ANQGSEA. The CDR3 has 11 residues. Trimming shortened V by 5 bases and J by 2 bases, and 5 bases separated the two germline ends. The DNA for the CDR3 is TGCAGCGTTCTTAACACAGATACGCAGTATTTT. Translation gives CSVLNTDTQYF.

This clone was seen a handful of times. The chain uses TRBV30 and TRBJ2-1, with D tentatively TRBD2 (5 bases). CDR1 and CDR2 (germline): GTSNPN, SVGIG (reference sequence). The V and J ends lost 3 bases and 6 bases respectively, with 18 bases between them. This CDR3 region has 15 residues. In DNA, the CDR3 is TGTGCCTGGAGAAAGGCCATAACGGGAACCAATGAGCAGTTCTTC. It specifies CAWRKAITGTNEQFF.

This chain joins TRBV19 and TRBJ1-3, with 7 bases that match TRBD1. The CDR3 extends over 18 amino acids. Germline lookup yields CDR1 LNHDA and CDR2 SQIVND (reference sequence). The V and J ends lost 4 bases and 0 bases, in that order; junction bases with no gene match: 12. CDR3 DNA: TGTGCCAGTAGTAAGGACAGGCGTCTTGTCAACTCTGGAAACACCATATATTTT. Its protein product is CASSKDRRLVNSGNTIYF.

In its sample, this clone was seen a few times. The gene calls are TRBV7-8 and TRBJ2-5; D may be TRBD1 (5 bases). This CDR3 has 17 residues. Germline V gives CDR1 SGHVS, CDR2 FQNEAQ. The ends were cut back, 1 base at V and 4 bases at J, with 19 bases in the middle. In DNA form, the CDR3 reads TGTGCCAGCAGCTTAGTGAATTCGCCAGGGCGGCTAGAGACCCAGTACTTC. Its translation is CASSLVNSPGRLETQYF.

The chain couples TRBV6-5 to TRBJ2-3; no firm D call. Trimming took 6 bases from V and 1 from J, leaving 8 bases between them. Germline CDR1 reads MNHEY; CDR2 reads SVGAGI. The CDR3 is made up of 13 amino acids. CDR3 sequence: CASRHPGTDTQYF. The CDR3 nucleotides read TGTGCCAGCAGACACCCAGGCACAGATACGCAGTATTTT.

This clone was seen only a few times. The J gene is TRBJ1-2, the V gene TRBV20-1; D might be TRBD1 (6 bases). The CDR3 length is 11 residues. Trimming took 6 bases from V and 8 from J, leaving 13 bases between them. Looked up from germline, CDR1 is DFQATT and CDR2 is SNEGSKA (reference sequence). This CDR3 reads CSATGSKGYTF. The CDR3 nucleotides read TGCAGTGCCACAGGGTCTAAAGGCTACACCTTC.

This clone occurred once. This clone may be a read error of a much larger clone one base away. This rearrangement joins TRBV4-1 to TRBJ2-2, with 8 positions matching TRBD2. This CDR3 has 14 residues. The V segment lost 8 bases and the J segment 6 bases; nucleotides outside the gene matches: 8. The germline CDR1 and CDR2 sequences are MGHRA and YSYEKL. The CDR3, as DNA: TGCGCCAGCCGGGGGAGCGGGAGATCCGGGGAGCTGTTTTTT. Its protein is CASRGSGRSGELFF.

V is TRBV10-3 and J is TRBJ2-5; D possibly corresponds to TRBD2 (6 bases). The CDR3 extends over 12 amino acids. The germline V and J ends were trimmed by 10 bases and 2 bases, with 11 bases remaining between them. Germline V gene sequence: CDR1 ENHRY, CDR2 SYGVKD. For the CDR3, the DNA is TGTGCCACGGGACTGGCTCAAGAGACCCAGTACTTC. Translation gives CATGLAQETQYF.

This clone was counted between two and nine times. The CDR3 sequence: CASSDRETYTGELFF. CDR3 in DNA: TGTGCCAGCAGTGACAGGGAGACCTACACCGGGGAGCTGTTTTTT. V gene TRBV5-4 combines with J gene TRBJ2-2, with TRBD1 identical over 7 bases. There are 15 residues in the CDR3. Germline V gene data show CDR1 as SGHNT and CDR2 as YYREEE (reference sequence). J lost 3 bases, V lost 5 bases, and 7 bases had no gene match.

The chain uses TRBV9 and TRBJ1-3, with D perhaps matching TRBD1 (6 bases). The CDR3 consists of 15 residues. V gave up 2 bases and J gave up 1 base, with 10 bases separating them. Germline-derived CDR1 and CDR2 are SGDLS and YYNGEE. CDR3 sequence (DNA): TGTGCCAGCAGCGTTTCAGGGGTTTCTGGAAACACCATATATTTT. Protein product: CASSVSGVSGNTIYF.

This clone was seen a handful of times. The V gene is TRBV6-5, the J gene TRBJ1-1, with TRBD1 identical over 8 bases. In germline, CDR1 is MNHEY, CDR2 SVGAGI. The CDR3 consists of 16 residues. The J segment lost 0 bases and the V segment lost 0 bases, leaving 3 bases of the junction unmatched. CDR3 DNA sequence: TGTGCCAGCAGTTACTCGACAGGGGCCATGAACACTGAAGCTTTCTTT. Protein: CASSYSTGAMNTEAFF.

The chain joins TRBV5-1 to TRBJ1-1, with a weak D call TRBD1 (5 bases). The V and J ends lost 4 bases and 8 bases respectively, with 12 bases between them. Germline lookup yields CDR1 SGHRS and CDR2 YFSETQ. There are 12 residues in the CDR3. CDR3: CASSAGTLEAFF. CDR3 DNA sequence: TGCGCCAGCAGCGCGGGGACGTTAGAAGCTTTCTTT.

This clone was counted only a few times. The V call is TRBV19, the J call TRBJ2-3; maybe TRBD1 (5 bases). V was trimmed by 4 bases and J by 0 bases, leaving 17 bases between them. The CDR3 contains 17 residues. Germline V gene data show CDR1 as LNHDA and CDR2 as SQIVND (reference sequence). CDR3: CASSTGHGRASTDTQYF. The CDR3 DNA reads as TGTGCCAGTAGTACTGGACATGGAAGAGCTAGCACAGATACGCAGTATTTT.

The chain is built from TRBV5-5 and TRBJ1-2, with D unclear. CDR3 length: 14 residues. Trimming took off 3 bases at V and 1 base at J, with 10 bases between the two ends. Looked up from germline, CDR1 is SGHKS and CDR2 is YYEKEE (reference sequence). In DNA form, the CDR3 reads TGTGCCAGCAGCTCGCAAATAGATAACTATGGCTACACCTTC. The encoded protein is CASSSQIDNYGYTF. The complete variable domain, with remaining parts taken from reference TRBV5-5 and TRBJ1-2, reads DAGVTQSPTHLIKTRGQQVTLRCSPISGHKSVSWYQQVLGQGPQFIFQYYEKEERGRGNFPDRFSARQFPNYSSELNVNALLLGDSALYLCASSSQIDNYGYTFGSGTRLTVV.

This chain uses TRBV7-6 with TRBJ2-5; 9 bases match TRBD1. Germline V lookup: CDR1 SGHVS, CDR2 FNYEAQ. This CDR3 region has 16 residues. V dropped 2 bases and J dropped 3; count of bases not matched to a gene: 7. The CDR3: CASSLSGQGPKETQYF. CDR3 bases: TGTGCCAGCAGCTTATCTGGACAGGGGCCTAAAGAGACCCAGTACTTC.

The rearrangement links TRBV6-1 to TRBJ2-1; TRBD2 aligns across 8 bases. Losses at the gene ends were 2 bases for V and 8 bases for J; bases not matched to a gene: 8. Germline lookup yields CDR1 MNHNS and CDR2 SASEGT. This CDR3 contains 15 residues. Here the CDR3 DNA reads TGTGCCAGCAGTGAAACCAGCGGGGGTGTCGATGAGCAGTTCTTC. As protein: CASSETSGGVDEQFF.

The rearrangement uses TRBV5-1 and TRBJ2-7; tentatively, D is TRBD2 (6 bases). The CDR3 has 16 amino acids. V gave up 6 bases and J gave up 4 bases, with 23 bases separating them. Germline V gives CDR1 SGHRS, CDR2 YFSETQ. CDR3 protein: CASTLGGGLLRYEQYF. DNA for the CDR3: TGCGCCAGCACCCTCGGGGGAGGATTGTTACGTTACGAGCAGTACTTC.

This chain uses TRBV12-5 with TRBJ2-1; 9 bases fit TRBD1. The length of the CDR3 is 22 residues. Losses at the gene ends were 7 bases for V and 0 bases for J; bases not matched to a gene: 25. Per the germline V gene, CDR1 is LGHNT and CDR2 is FRNRAP. For the CDR3, the DNA is TGTGCTAGTGCCCTGCCGGGACAGGGTGGCGATTTGCGGGAAGGCTCCTACAATGAGCAGTTCTTC. Amino acids: CASALPGQGGDLREGSYNEQFF.

This clone was seen a few times. The chain joins TRBV6-5 to TRBJ1-3, with no clear D. V lost 6 bases, J lost 7 bases, and 16 bases lay in between. Per germline, CDR1 MNHEY and CDR2 SVGAGI. The CDR3 spans 14 residues. Written as DNA, the CDR3 is TGTGCCAGCAGCCGAGAAATGGCCGGGAACACCATATATTTT. It is translated as CASSREMAGNTIYF.

This clone occurred a few times. The J gene is TRBJ2-1, the V gene TRBV11-3, with TRBD2 matching over 7 bases. Germline assignment: CDR1 SGHNT and CDR2 YENEEA. There are 17 residues in the CDR3. With V trimmed by 5 bases and J by 9 bases, 19 bases remained unmatched. The CDR3 protein is CASSAHPDPGGYGEQFF. DNA for the CDR3: TGTGCCAGCAGCGCCCACCCAGACCCGGGGGGTTACGGTGAGCAGTTCTTC.

This clone was recorded a few times. The genes are TRBV9 and TRBJ2-7; tentatively, D is TRBD2 (5 bases). Germline CDR1 and CDR2: SGDLS and YYNGEE. V was shortened by 4 bases and J by 4 bases, with 9 bases between the two germline ends. The CDR3 has 12 amino acids. The CDR3 DNA reads as TGTGCCAGCAGCTCTACTAGGTACGAGCAGTACTTC. Translation gives CASSSTRYEQYF.

This clone was counted a few times. The chain joins TRBV7-2 to TRBJ2-7; 8 bases map to TRBD2. The V and J ends lost 10 bases and 6 bases, in that order; junction bases with no gene match: 14. The CDR3 spans 14 residues. Germline V CDR1 and CDR2: SGHTA, FQGNSA. In nucleotides, the CDR3 is TGTGCCACCTCGCGGGGCCTAGCGGGTAGCGAGCAGTACTTC. Its translation: CATSRGLAGSEQYF.

The table lists this clone with a few counts. This chain connects TRBV5-6 to TRBJ2-1; a possible D gene is TRBD2 (6 bases). Trimming took off 6 bases at V and 5 bases at J, with 18 bases between the two ends. The CDR3 is made up of 15 amino acids. In germline, CDR1 is SGHDT, CDR2 YYEEEE. Here the CDR3 reads CASNKLAVIHNEQFF. The DNA of the CDR3 is TGTGCCAGCAACAAACTAGCAGTTATACACAATGAGCAGTTCTTC.